This TCR beta chain was profiled in a study of cytomegalovirus exposure and HLA in healthy donors. The primer mix had 60 Vbeta and 13 Jbeta primers. Using immunoSEQ multiplex PCR, the repertoire was profiled, and TCRdb retains in-frame clones only, with some absent. The table records 100,000 to 150,000 clones, around 73% of them present only once. This sequence was found in a female donor in good health and CMV-seronegative. Sequencing input: PBMCs.

The CDR3 nucleotides read TGTGCCAGCAGCCCGGGACTAGCGGGAGGGGTCCAGTTCTTC. Translation: CASSPGLAGGVQFF. This chain connects TRBV13 to TRBJ2-1; TRBD2 matches 16 bases. The germline gives CDR1 PRHDT, CDR2 FYEKMQ (reference sequence). V lost 5 bases and J lost 13; bases outside the gene matches: 5. The CDR3 totals 14 residues.